This T cell receptor beta chain was observed in a study of regulatory T cells in long-lasting Graves disease. For TCR beta, libraries came from iRepertoire HTBI primers and Arm-PCR of CDR3 regions. In TCRdb, the multiplex PCR reads were re-called with MiXCR into one record per CDR3 protein. The data show about 420,000 distinct CDR3 sequences, less than 20% seen once. The CDR3 is made up of 13 amino acids. V lost 1 base and J lost 6, with 8 bases in between. CDR1 is SGHNT and CDR2 is YYREEE in the germline V gene (reference sequence). Time point denoted: newly diagnosed GD, antithyroid drugs for less than 3 months. PBMC-extracted RNA yielded the TCR library. A few counts support this clonotype. Another study also made use of these data, one on T cells in Graves' hyperthyroidism and ophthalmopathy. From that report: Used for diagnoses were clinical symptoms, serum thyroxine and TRAb, thyroid ultrasound and orbital computed tomography. A first-round RT-PCR of the TCR CDR3 used the HTBI primer set. A model using 13 V-J features told ophthalmopathy apart from stable hyperthyroidism.

Sequencing was performed on peripheral blood mononuclear cells (PBMCs), taken at new diagnosis, from a patient treated with antithyroid drugs. The TCR sequence derives from a woman aged 18-35 years with Graves disease. The chain links TRBV5-4 to TRBJ2-1; D is ambiguous. As DNA, the CDR3 is TGTGCCAGCAGCTTGTACTCAAGCAATGAGCAGTTCTTC. This encodes CASSLYSSNEQFF.